This T cell receptor (beta chain) stems from a study of blood T cell repertoires in COVID-19. Profiling relied on immunoSEQ multiplex PCR, and the TCRdb table lists in-frame clones only, not all of them. Of approximately 110,000 clones listed, just under 90% are singletons. Trimming at V came to 5 bases and at J to 2 bases, leaving 15 bases not matched to a gene. Germline V gene lookup returns CDR1 SGHTA and CDR2 FQGNSA. This CDR3 contains 19 residues. The chain carries TRBV7-2 and TRBJ1-5; TRBD1 agrees at 10 bases. This TCR was recovered from a human donor in a cohort sampled during active COVID-19. Sequenced material: peripheral blood. The CDR3 DNA follows: TGTGCCAGCAGCATGACGGGACAGGGGAACTATGGTCGCAATCAGCCCCAGCATTTT. As protein: CASSMTGQGNYGRNQPQHF.